This TCR beta chain derives from a study of CD8 T cells in ankylosing spondylitis. Study-level points and caveats: For ankylosing spondylitis blood, a TCR beta motif of eight or nine highly homologous variants appeared characteristic. As for the disease-linked clones, they showed a CD8+ phenotype and occurred at relatively low frequencies in peripheral blood.

V dropped 4 bases and J dropped 7 bases, with 23 bases sitting between them. This CDR3 comprises 17 residues. Turning to this clonotype: What it recognizes is unknown.

Quantitative molecular-barcoded 5'-RACE generated the TCR beta libraries. Using its own MiXCR run on the 5' RACE reads, TCRdb lists one record per CDR3 protein. The sample lists about 160,000 distinct CDR3 sequences; approximately 16% were seen once. The receptor was derived from a male donor with ankylosing spondylitis or in good health (not recorded which). The specimen was blood, either unsorted or a sorted T cell fraction (not recorded which). The genes are TRBV12-3 or TRBV12-4 and TRBJ2-1, with D perhaps TRBD1 (5 bases). The CDR3 here is CASSYPPLRGGRNEQFF. The CDR3 DNA follows: TGTGCCAGCAGTTACCCACCCCTTAGGGGCGGTAGGAATGAGCAGTTCTTC.